A single sample gave rise to the 8 T cell receptor beta chains below, sequenced in a study of T cells and Merkel cell carcinoma outcomes. The table came from immunoSEQ multiplex PCR; TCRdb's copy has only in-frame clones and leaves some out. The sample holds around 2,300 clones, around 89% seen once. Sequencing was carried out using tumor tissue from Merkel cell carcinoma. The origin of the receptors is a human donor with Merkel cell carcinoma.

The J gene is TRBJ2-7, the V gene TRBV28; unclear D gene. Germline lookup yields CDR1 MDHEN and CDR2 SYDVKM. The CDR3 has 11 amino acids. Trimming left V 4 bases short and J 6 bases short, with 7 bases between. CDR3 loop: CASSSGREQYF. CDR3 coding DNA: TGTGCCAGCAGTTCCGGTCGCGAGCAGTACTTC.

The V gene is TRBV6-1, the J gene TRBJ1-5, with 8 bases matching TRBD1. J gave up 4 bases and V 3 bases, and 5 bases lay outside the gene matches. Per the germline V gene, CDR1 is MNHNS and CDR2 is SASEGT. This CDR3 contains 15 residues. The CDR3 region has the DNA TGTGCCAGCAGTGACTTTGGACAGGGAAATCAGCCCCAGCATTTT. Protein product: CASSDFGQGNQPQHF.

The chain's CDR3 is CASSYERHEQYF. CDR3 DNA sequence: TGTGCCAGCAGCTATGAAAGGCACGAGCAGTACTTC. The chain links TRBV5-6 to TRBJ2-7; no clear D gene. CDR1 is SGHDT and CDR2 is YYEEEE in the germline V gene. This CDR3 contains 12 residues. Trimming removed 3 bases at V and 5 bases at J, with 9 bases between. Using reference TRBV5-6 and TRBJ2-7 for the parts outside the CDR3, the full variable domain is DAGVTQSPTHLIKTRGQQVTLRCSPKSGHDTVSWYQQALGQGPQFIFQYYEEEERQRGNFPDRFSGHQFPNYSSELNVNALLLGDSALYLCASSYERHEQYFGPGTRLTVT.

The chain has TRBV5-6 and TRBJ1-2; D is undetermined. CDR1 and CDR2 (germline): SGHDT, YYEEEE. This CDR3 spans 15 amino acids. The V end lost 1 base, the J end lost 4 bases, and 14 bases lay between the germline ends. CDR3 bases: TGTGCCAGCAGCTTGCTCGGCACTACCCTCTATGGCTACACCTTC. It specifies CASSLLGTTLYGYTF.

The chain combines TRBV7-6 with TRBJ1-5; D gene unclear. Trimming stripped 1 base from V and 7 bases from J, with 8 bases between. The CDR3 length is 13 residues. Per germline, CDR1 SGHVS and CDR2 FNYEAQ. In DNA form, the CDR3 reads TGTGCCAGCAGCTTAGGGGCAGTGCAGCCCCAGCATTTT. Translating gives CASSLGAVQPQHF.

This clone appeared a few times. The J gene is TRBJ2-5, the V gene TRBV11-3; no definite D call. Trimming shortened V by 4 bases and J by 1 base, and 10 bases separated the two germline ends. Germline CDR1 SGHNT, CDR2 YENEEA. There are 14 residues in the CDR3. Here the CDR3 DNA reads TGTGCCAGCAGCTCGGTGGAATCCCAAGAGACCCAGTACTTC. Its protein product is CASSSVESQETQYF.

This chain joins TRBV28 and TRBJ1-4, with D possibly being TRBD1 (5 bases). CDR1 and CDR2 from the germline V gene are MDHEN and SYDVKM. The V end lost 2 bases, the J end lost 7 bases, and 8 bases lay between the germline ends. The CDR3 length is 13 residues. In nucleotides, the CDR3 is TGTGCCAGCAGTTTAATCAGGGTTGAAAAACTGTTTTTT. Encoded protein: CASSLIRVEKLFF.

V and J are TRBV11-3 and TRBJ2-1; the D gene is possibly TRBD1 (6 bases). Germline assignment: CDR1 SGHNT and CDR2 YENEEA. The CDR3 sequence is 15 residues long. The V end was cut by 5 bases, the J end by 0 bases, with 11 bases between. The CDR3 is CASSTDRRSYNEQFF. The CDR3 nucleotides are TGTGCCAGCAGCACAGACAGGCGCTCCTACAATGAGCAGTTCTTC.